Listed below are T cell receptor beta chains from one sample, sequenced in a study of identical twins. A single record per CDR3 protein comes from TCRdb applying MiXCR to the 5' RACE reads. The sample holds 430,000 or so distinct CDR3 sequences; roughly a quarter are singletons and the top ten take over 2.5%. These data also featured in a second study, about T cells expressing NK-cell markers.

The specimen sequenced was CD4+ T cells sorted from blood. The receptors derive from a woman between 18 and 29 years old in good health. Each CDR3 is given without its conserved first and last residue. The D gene is left open where the match is weak.

>TRBV11-2|TRBJ1-6|-
ASSHGLLGGPLH
>TRBV11-2|TRBJ1-4|-
ASSPQGHRRLF
>TRBV24-1|TRBJ2-1|-
ATSDYRASNEQF
>TRBV29-1|TRBJ2-5|-
SVGGRMETQY
>TRBV9|TRBJ2-1|-
ASSPPGPLYNEQF
>TRBV5-1|TRBJ2-5|TRBD1
ASRPGQGETQY
>TRBV6-2/TRBV6-3|TRBJ2-2|-
ASSYTEPGELF
>TRBV10-3|TRBJ2-1|TRBD2
AISESNSGGLSSYNEQF
>TRBV5-1|TRBJ1-1|-
ASSRGLENTEAF
>TRBV9|TRBJ1-5|-
ASSVDWGQPQH
>TRBV9|TRBJ2-7|TRBD2
ASSVEGLAGVEQY
>TRBV20-1|TRBJ1-3|-
SASLSGGNTIY
>TRBV7-2|TRBJ2-7|TRBD2
ASGLAGYEQY
>TRBV5-1|TRBJ2-5|-
ASSLAFSGRQETQY
>TRBV5-1|TRBJ2-5|TRBD2
ASNRLAGVQETQY
>TRBV25-1|TRBJ2-2|-
ASSEYWNTGELF
>TRBV4-1|TRBJ2-3|TRBD2
ASSQSSGGDTQY
>TRBV29-1|TRBJ1-2|-
SVDRTSNYGYT
>TRBV7-2|TRBJ1-5|-
ASNDSWGPQH
>TRBV12-3/TRBV12-4|TRBJ1-1|-
ASTGAGAKAF
>TRBV5-6|TRBJ2-1|-
ASSLEGWGQNNEQF
>TRBV28|TRBJ2-3|-
ASGTLTDTQY
>TRBV29-1|TRBJ1-1|-
SVVSRLSVTEAF
>TRBV7-2|TRBJ2-1|TRBD2
ASSSGLDPGNEQF
>TRBV6-5|TRBJ2-7|-
ASSRGSYEQY
>TRBV13|TRBJ2-5|TRBD2
ASSFGGGAQETQY
>TRBV9|TRBJ1-6|-
ASSAVATDQNSPLH
>TRBV6-5|TRBJ2-3|-
ASSSTSDTQY
>TRBV6-5|TRBJ1-4|TRBD1
ASSTQGAGEKLF
>TRBV5-6|TRBJ2-1|TRBD2
ASSSGLAGALSYNEQF
>TRBV12-3/TRBV12-4|TRBJ2-7|TRBD1
ASSPQGAFSYEQY
>TRBV7-2|TRBJ2-3|TRBD2
ASSLDGGAQY
>TRBV5-1|TRBJ2-5|TRBD2
ASSLVGGEDTQY
>TRBV27|TRBJ2-7|TRBD2
ASRYSGRASGEQY
>TRBV20-1|TRBJ2-3|-
SASRTDGSTQY
>TRBV7-6|TRBJ2-1|-
ASSFAGASYNEQF
>TRBV29-1|TRBJ1-1|TRBD1
SAMTGSDAAF
>TRBV6-1|TRBJ1-1|-
ASSGRGSGVEAF
>TRBV10-3|TRBJ1-5|TRBD1
ASTGSSNQPQH
>TRBV7-2|TRBJ2-7|TRBD2
ASSRQSGRSSYEQY
>TRBV6-1|TRBJ1-6|-
ASRRRVVRNSPLH
>TRBV29-1|TRBJ2-3|TRBD1
SVETGSTDTQY
>TRBV20-1|TRBJ2-1|-
SARAMTGRSYNEQF
>TRBV19|TRBJ2-7|-
ASSMTWDTFYEQY
>TRBV20-1|TRBJ2-1|-
SAMTTPSVNEQF
>TRBV15|TRBJ2-1|TRBD2
ATSRGLAGTEQF
>TRBV5-1|TRBJ1-4|TRBD1
ASTKTGGERGEKLF
>TRBV20-1|TRBJ2-2|-
SARRTDPNTGELF
>TRBV20-1|TRBJ2-7|-
SARVYYEQY
>TRBV15|TRBJ2-7|-
ATSRASARDEQY
>TRBV20-1|TRBJ2-7|-
SARGVGEQY
>TRBV20-1|TRBJ2-1|TRBD2
SARDRLAGAIEQF
>TRBV11-1|TRBJ2-1|TRBD2
AGSGGLAAESSYNEQF
>TRBV7-9|TRBJ1-1|-
ASSPSRVNTEAF
>TRBV11-1|TRBJ1-1|TRBD1
ASSEDRAGTEAF
>TRBV5-6|TRBJ1-1|-
ASSLDLGGRNTEAF
>TRBV29-1|TRBJ1-1|-
SAYPPFAF
>TRBV20-1|TRBJ2-1|-
SARPVRRTFNEQF
>TRBV7-2|TRBJ2-1|-
ASSSSDSPLRHNEQF
>TRBV2|TRBJ1-4|-
ASKGGEKLF